The entry that follows covers one TCR beta chain sequence. Its recognized antigen is unknown. Per-base qualities were not stored, and no clone one base away is much larger. The method was PCR. The sequencer was an Illumina HiSeq 2500. To normalize quantification of the TCRbeta repertoire, the TCR libraries were built with molecular barcoding that relied on unique molecular identifiers. TCRdb applied fastp at Q25 and MiXCR to the public reads, then kept only in-frame beta chains. A single entry per CDR3 protein holds the most common genes and DNA from its merged rows. Across this sample there are 330,000 or so distinct CDR3 sequences, with over 7.5% seen only once. The ten largest account for about 8.2% of the sample. This entry belongs to a study of T-cell reconstitution after alpha-beta-depleted transplantation in children (dated by TCRdb to between 2015 and 2016). For context, the study as a whole: Using TCR repertoire profiling, the study quantitatively followed how T-cell immune reconstitution unfolded in children after TCRalphabeta/CD19-depleted allogeneic hematopoietic cell transplantation. Overall results and qualifications from the work: The high TCRbeta diversity at day 60 in some patients was ascribed to recipient T cells and intrathymic progenitors that had survived conditioning. Apparently early alphabetaT-cell count recovery about two months after transplant reportedly relied on only several hundred rapidly expanded clones derived from non-depleted graft cells. Over subsequent months, a decline in hyperexpanded clone frequencies was noted, and after one year, T-cell counts and TCRbeta diversity were mostly ascribed to newly produced T cells.

The label giving this sample's treatment or condition can be read as: allogeneic hematopoietic cell transplantation with graft depleted of TCRalphabeta T cells and CD19 B cells. The transplant recipients were children given TCRalphabeta/CD19-depleted allogeneic hematopoietic cell grafts. V was cut back by 4 bases and J by 0 bases, leaving a gap of 10 bases between them. The germline V gene (reference sequence) provides CDR1 SGHNT and CDR2 YYREEE. Including cysteine and phenylalanine, the CDR3 has 14 amino acids. Only the CDR3 part of the read is kept: 42 bases, read in frame from the first base. This sequence uses TRBV5-4 and TRBJ2-5; TRBD1 could be the D gene, as 5 bases match. Sequencing was performed on peripheral blood, taken 360 days after TCRalphabeta/CD19-depleted stem cell transplant. The receptor was isolated from a female patient aged 2-10 years who had a stem cell transplant for Fanconi anemia, so the T cells may come from the graft donor. The nucleotides read TGTGCCAGCAGCCTCGAAGGGGACCAAGAGACCCAGTACTTC. Its translation reads: CASSLEGDQETQYF.